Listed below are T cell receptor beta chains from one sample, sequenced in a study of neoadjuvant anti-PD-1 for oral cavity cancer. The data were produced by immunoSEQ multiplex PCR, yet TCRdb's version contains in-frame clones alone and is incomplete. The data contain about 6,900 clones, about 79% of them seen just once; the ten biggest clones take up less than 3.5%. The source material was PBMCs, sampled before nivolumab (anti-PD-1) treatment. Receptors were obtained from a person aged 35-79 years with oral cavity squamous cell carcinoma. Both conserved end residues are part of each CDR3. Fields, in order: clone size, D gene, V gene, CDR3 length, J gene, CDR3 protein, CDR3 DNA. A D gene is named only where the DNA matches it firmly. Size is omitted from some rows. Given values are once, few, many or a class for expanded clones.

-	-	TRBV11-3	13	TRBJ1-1	CASSSRTNTEAFF	TGTGCCAGCAGCTCAAGAACGAACACTGAAGCTTTCTTT
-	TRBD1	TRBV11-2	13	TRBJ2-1	CASSFVQGNEQFF	TGTGCCAGCAGCTTCGTACAGGGGAATGAGCAGTTCTTC
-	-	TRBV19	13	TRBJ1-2	CASSYTGRDGYTF	TGTGCCAGTAGTTATACAGGCCGGGATGGCTACACCTTC
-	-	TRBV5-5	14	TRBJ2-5	CASSFPGQRETQYF	TGTGCCAGCAGCTTTCCAGGACAGAGGGAGACCCAGTACTTC
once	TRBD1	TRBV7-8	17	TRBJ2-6	CASSPTGAGSGANVLTF	TGTGCCAGCAGCCCGACAGGGGCCGGCTCTGGGGCCAACGTCCTGACTTTC
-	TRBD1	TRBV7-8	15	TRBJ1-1	CASSLQGQVYTEAFF	TGTGCCAGCAGCTTACAGGGACAGGTTTACACTGAAGCTTTCTTT
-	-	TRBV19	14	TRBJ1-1	CASSITAMNTEAFF	TGTGCCAGTAGTATAACGGCCATGAACACTGAAGCTTTCTTT
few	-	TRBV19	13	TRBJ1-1	CASTIGVYTEAFF	TGTGCCAGTACCATTGGGGTATACACTGAAGCTTTCTTT
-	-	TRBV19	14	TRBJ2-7	CASSFSTGTYEQYF	TGTGCCAGTAGTTTCTCGACAGGAACCTACGAGCAGTACTTC
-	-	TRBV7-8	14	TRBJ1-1	CASRPRGRFTEAFF	TGTGCCAGCAGACCGAGGGGGAGGTTCACTGAAGCTTTCTTT
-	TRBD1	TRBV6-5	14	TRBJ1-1	CASSYYGTDTEAFF	TGTGCCAGCAGTTACTACGGGACAGACACTGAAGCTTTCTTT
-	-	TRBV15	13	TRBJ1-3	CATRGRAGNTIYF	TGTGCCACTCGGGGCCGTGCTGGAAACACCATATATTTT
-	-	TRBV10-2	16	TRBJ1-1	CASSESTPGYVTEAFF	TGCGCCAGCAGTGAGTCGACTCCTGGGTATGTCACTGAAGCTTTCTTT
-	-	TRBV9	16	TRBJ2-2	CASSVEDWSNTGELFF	TGTGCCAGCAGCGTAGAGGACTGGTCGAACACCGGGGAGCTGTTTTTT
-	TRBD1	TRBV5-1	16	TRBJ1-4	CASSPNSRGQGEKLFF	TGCGCCAGCAGCCCGAATTCCAGGGGACAGGGGGAAAAACTGTTTTTT
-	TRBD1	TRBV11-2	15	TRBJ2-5	CASSLADRGLETQYF	TGTGCCAGCAGCTTAGCAGACAGGGGGTTGGAGACCCAGTACTTC
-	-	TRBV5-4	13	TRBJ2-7	CAITLPGPYEQYF	TGTGCCATCACACTACCGGGGCCCTACGAGCAGTACTTC
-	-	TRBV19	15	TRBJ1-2	CASSLDAGRLEGYTF	TGTGCCAGTAGTTTAGACGCCGGGAGATTAGAAGGCTACACCTTC
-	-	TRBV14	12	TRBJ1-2	CASSPDTYGYTF	TGTGCCAGCAGCCCCGACACGTATGGCTACACCTTC
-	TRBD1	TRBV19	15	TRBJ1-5	CASSTGTGSNQPQHF	TGTGCCAGTAGTACCGGGACAGGGTCAAATCAGCCCCAGCATTTT
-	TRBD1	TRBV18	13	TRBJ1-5	CASSSDREQPQHF	TGTGCCAGCTCATCGGACAGGGAGCAGCCCCAGCATTTT
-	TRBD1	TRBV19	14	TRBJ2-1	CASTKRTGKNEQFF	TGTGCCTCCACTAAGAGGACAGGCAAGAATGAGCAGTTCTTC
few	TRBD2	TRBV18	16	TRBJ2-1	CASSPPSGVTYNEQFF	TGTGCCAGCTCACCACCGAGCGGGGTAACCTACAATGAGCAGTTCTTC
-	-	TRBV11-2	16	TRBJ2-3	CASSSLQGAWADTQYF	TGTGCCAGCAGCTCGTTACAGGGAGCGTGGGCAGATACGCAGTATTTT
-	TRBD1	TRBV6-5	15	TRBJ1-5	CASSLDRVGNQPQHF	TGTGCCAGCAGTTTGGACAGGGTAGGCAATCAGCCCCAGCATTTT
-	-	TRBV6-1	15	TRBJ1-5	CASSVRGAGIQPQHF	TGTGCCAGCAGTGTGAGGGGGGCTGGGATTCAGCCCCAGCATTTT
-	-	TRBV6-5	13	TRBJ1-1	CASSAREYTEAFF	TGTGCCAGCAGCGCGAGGGAATACACTGAAGCTTTCTTT
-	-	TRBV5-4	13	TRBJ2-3	CASSVDSTDTQYF	TGTGCCAGCAGCGTGGACTCCACAGATACGCAGTATTTT
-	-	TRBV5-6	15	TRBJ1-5	CASSSRQVPNQPQHF	TGTGCCAGCAGCTCTCGCCAAGTCCCCAATCAGCCCCAGCATTTT
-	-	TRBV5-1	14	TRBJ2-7	CASSLLGGSYEQYF	TGCGCCAGCAGCCTGCTTGGGGGCAGCTACGAGCAGTACTTC
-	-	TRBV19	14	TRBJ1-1	CASSMGTGKTEAFF	TGTGCCAGTAGTATGGGGACGGGTAAAACTGAAGCTTTCTTT
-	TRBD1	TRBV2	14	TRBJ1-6	CASEGASYNSPLHF	TGTGCCAGTGAGGGGGCCTCCTATAATTCACCCCTCCACTTT
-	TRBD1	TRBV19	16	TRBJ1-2	CATLPHRGLRDYGYTF	TGTGCCACCTTACCGCACAGGGGGTTGCGTGACTATGGCTACACCTTC
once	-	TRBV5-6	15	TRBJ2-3	CASGLRSPRTDTQYF	TGTGCCAGCGGTTTACGTAGCCCCCGCACAGATACGCAGTATTTT